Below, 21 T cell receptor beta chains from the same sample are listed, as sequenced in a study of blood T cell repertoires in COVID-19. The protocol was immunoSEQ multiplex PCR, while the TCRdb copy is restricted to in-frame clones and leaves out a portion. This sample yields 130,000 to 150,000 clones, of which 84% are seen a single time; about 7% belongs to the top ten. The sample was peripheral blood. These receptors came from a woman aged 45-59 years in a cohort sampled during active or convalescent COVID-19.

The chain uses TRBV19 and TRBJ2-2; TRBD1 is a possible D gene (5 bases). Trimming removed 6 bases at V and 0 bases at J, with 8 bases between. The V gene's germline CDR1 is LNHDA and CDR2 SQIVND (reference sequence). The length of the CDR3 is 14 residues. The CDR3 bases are TGTGCCAGTAGGGGGCAATCGAACACCGGGGAGCTGTTTTTT. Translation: CASRGQSNTGELFF. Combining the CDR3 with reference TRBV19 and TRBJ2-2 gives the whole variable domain DGGITQSPKYLFRKEGQNVTLSCEQNLNHDAMYWYRQDPGQGLRLIYYSQIVNDFQKGDIAEGYSVSREKKESFPLTVTSAQKNPTAFYLCASRGQSNTGELFFGEGSRLTVL.

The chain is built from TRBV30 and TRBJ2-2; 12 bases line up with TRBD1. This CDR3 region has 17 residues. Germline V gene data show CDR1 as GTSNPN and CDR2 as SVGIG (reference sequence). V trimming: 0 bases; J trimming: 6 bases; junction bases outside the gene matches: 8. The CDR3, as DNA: TGTGCCTGGAGTGTCTACACCGGGACAGGGGGCGCCGGGGAGCTGTTTTTT. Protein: CAWSVYTGTGGAGELFF. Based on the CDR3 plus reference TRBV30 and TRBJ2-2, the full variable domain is SQTIHQWPATLVQPVGSPLSLECTVEGTSNPNLYWYRQAAGRGLQLLFYSVGIGQISSEVPQNLSASRPQDRQFILSSKKLLLSDSGFYLCAWSVYTGTGGAGELFFGEGSRLTVL.

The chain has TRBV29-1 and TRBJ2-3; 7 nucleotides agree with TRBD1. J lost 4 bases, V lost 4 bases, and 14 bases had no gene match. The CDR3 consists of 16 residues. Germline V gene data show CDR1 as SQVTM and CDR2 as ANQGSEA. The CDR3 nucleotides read TGCAGCGTTGGGGACCTTGCCGGGACAGTCGCAGATACGCAGTATTTT. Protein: CSVGDLAGTVADTQYF.

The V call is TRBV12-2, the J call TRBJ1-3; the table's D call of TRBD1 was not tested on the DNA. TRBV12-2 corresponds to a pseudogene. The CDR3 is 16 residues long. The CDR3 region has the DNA TGTGCAAGTCGCAGGGGACACTCCAACTCTGGAAACACCATATATTTT. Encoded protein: CASRRGHSNSGNTIYF.

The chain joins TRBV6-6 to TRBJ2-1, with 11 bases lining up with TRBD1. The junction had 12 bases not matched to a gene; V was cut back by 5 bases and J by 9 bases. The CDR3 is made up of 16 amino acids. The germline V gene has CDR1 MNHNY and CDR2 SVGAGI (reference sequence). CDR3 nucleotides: TGTGCCAGCAGTCCATCGGACAGGGGGCGCTTAAGTGAGCAGTTCTTC. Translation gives CASSPSDRGRLSEQFF.

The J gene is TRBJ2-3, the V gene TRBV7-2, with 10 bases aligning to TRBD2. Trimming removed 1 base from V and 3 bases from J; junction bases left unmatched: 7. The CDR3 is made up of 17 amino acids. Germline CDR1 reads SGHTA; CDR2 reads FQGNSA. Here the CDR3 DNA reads TGTGCCAGCAGCTTAGAGTTTCCTAGCGGGGGAACAGATACGCAGTATTTT. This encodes CASSLEFPSGGTDTQYF.

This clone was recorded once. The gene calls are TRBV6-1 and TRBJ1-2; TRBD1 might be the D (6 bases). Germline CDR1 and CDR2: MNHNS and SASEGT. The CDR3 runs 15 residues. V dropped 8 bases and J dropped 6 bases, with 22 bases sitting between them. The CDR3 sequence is CASATQDRLGHGYTF. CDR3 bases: TGTGCCAGCGCCACCCAAGACAGGTTAGGGCATGGCTACACCTTC.

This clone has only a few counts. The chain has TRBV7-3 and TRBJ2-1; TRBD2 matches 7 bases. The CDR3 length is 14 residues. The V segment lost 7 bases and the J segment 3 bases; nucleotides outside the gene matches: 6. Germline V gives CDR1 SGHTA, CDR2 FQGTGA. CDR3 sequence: CASTPGGGYNEQFF. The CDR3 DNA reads TGTGCCAGCACCCCGGGCGGGGGCTACAATGAGCAGTTCTTC.

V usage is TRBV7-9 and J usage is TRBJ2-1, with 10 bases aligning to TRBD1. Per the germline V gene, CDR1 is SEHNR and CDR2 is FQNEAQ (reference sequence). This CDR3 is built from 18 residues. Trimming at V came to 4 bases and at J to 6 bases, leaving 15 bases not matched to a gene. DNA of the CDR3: TGTGCCAGCAGCTCCACCGGGGTGACAGGGGGCGCTTTCAATGAGCAGTTCTTC. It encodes CASSSTGVTGGAFNEQFF.

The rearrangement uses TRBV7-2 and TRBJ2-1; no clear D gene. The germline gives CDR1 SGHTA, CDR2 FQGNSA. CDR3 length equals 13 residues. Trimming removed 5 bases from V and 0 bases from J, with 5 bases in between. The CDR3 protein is CASSPNSYNEQFF. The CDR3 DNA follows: TGTGCCAGCAGCCCCAACTCCTACAATGAGCAGTTCTTC.

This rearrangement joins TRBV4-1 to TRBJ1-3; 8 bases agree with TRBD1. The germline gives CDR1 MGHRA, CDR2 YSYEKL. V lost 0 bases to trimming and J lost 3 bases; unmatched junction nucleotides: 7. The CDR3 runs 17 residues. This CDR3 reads CASSQDSAGGFGNTIYF. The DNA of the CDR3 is TGCGCCAGCAGCCAAGATAGTGCAGGGGGCTTTGGAAACACCATATATTTT.

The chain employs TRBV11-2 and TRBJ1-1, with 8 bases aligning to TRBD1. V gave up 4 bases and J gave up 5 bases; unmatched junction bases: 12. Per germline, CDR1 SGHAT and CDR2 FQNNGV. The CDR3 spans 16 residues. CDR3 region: CASSSRQGSAITEAFF. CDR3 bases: TGTGCCAGCAGCTCCCGACAGGGGTCAGCGATAACTGAAGCTTTCTTT.

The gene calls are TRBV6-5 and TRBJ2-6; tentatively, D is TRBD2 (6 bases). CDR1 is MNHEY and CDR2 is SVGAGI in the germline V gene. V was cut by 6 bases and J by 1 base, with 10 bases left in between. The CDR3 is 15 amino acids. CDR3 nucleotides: TGTGCCAGCAGAGCCGGGGGTTCTGGGGCCAACGTCCTGACTTTC. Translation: CASRAGGSGANVLTF.

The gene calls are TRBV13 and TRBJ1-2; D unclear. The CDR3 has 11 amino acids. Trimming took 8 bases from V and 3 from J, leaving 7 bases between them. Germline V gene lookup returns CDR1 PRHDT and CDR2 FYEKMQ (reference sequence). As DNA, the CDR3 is TGTGCCAGCGTCCGGGACTATGGCTACACCTTC. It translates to CASVRDYGYTF.

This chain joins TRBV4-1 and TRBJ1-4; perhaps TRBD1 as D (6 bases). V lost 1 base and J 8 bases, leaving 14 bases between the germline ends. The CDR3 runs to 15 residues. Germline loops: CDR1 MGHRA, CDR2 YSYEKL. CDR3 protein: CASSQGRAGEEKLFF. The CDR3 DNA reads TGCGCCAGCAGCCAAGGACGGGCAGGGGAAGAAAAACTGTTTTTT.

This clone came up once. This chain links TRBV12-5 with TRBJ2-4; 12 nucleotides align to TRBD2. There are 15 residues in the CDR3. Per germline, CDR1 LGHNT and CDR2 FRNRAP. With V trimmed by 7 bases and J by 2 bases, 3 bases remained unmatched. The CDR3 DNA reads TGTGCTAGTGCCAGGACTAGCGGGACCAAAAACATTCAGTACTTC. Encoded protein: CASARTSGTKNIQYF.

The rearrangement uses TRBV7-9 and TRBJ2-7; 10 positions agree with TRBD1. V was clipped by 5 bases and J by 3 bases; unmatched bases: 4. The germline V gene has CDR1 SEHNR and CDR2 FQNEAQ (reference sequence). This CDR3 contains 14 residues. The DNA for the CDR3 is TGTGCCAGCAGCGCTCGGACAGGGGGCTACGAGCAGTACTTC. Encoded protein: CASSARTGGYEQYF. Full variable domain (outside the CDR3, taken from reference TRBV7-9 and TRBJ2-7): DTGVSQNPRHKITKRGQNVTFRCDPISEHNRLYWYRQTLGQGPEFLTYFQNEAQLEKSRLLSDRFSAERPKGSFSTLEIQRTEQGDSAMYLCASSARTGGYEQYFGPGTRLTVT.

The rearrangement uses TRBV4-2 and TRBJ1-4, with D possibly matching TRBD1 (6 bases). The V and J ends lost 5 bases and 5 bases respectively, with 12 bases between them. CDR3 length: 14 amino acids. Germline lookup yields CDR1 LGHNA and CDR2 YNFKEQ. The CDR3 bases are TGTGCCAGCAGCTTCCGGGACACCAATGAAAAACTGTTTTTT. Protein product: CASSFRDTNEKLFF.

Here the CDR3 DNA reads TGTGCCAGCAGTGAAGCCACAGGGAATCAGCCCCAGCATTTT. Its translation is CASSEATGNQPQHF. V gene TRBV6-1 combines with J gene TRBJ1-5; weak D call: TRBD1 (6 bases). There are 14 residues in the CDR3. In germline, CDR1 is MNHNS, CDR2 SASEGT. V was trimmed by 0 bases and J by 4 bases, leaving 7 bases between them.

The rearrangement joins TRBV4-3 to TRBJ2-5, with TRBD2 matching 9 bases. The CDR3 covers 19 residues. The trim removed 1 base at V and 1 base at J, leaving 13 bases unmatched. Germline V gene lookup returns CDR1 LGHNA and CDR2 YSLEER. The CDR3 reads CASSQGISGGPTTQETQYF. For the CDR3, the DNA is TGCGCCAGCAGCCAAGGAATTAGCGGGGGCCCAACTACCCAAGAGACCCAGTACTTC.

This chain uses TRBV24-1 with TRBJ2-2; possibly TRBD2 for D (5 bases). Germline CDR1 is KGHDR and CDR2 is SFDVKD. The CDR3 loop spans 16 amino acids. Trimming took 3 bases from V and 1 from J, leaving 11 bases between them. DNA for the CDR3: TGTGCCACCAGTGATCCGACCCGGGAGAACACCGGGGAGCTGTTTTTT. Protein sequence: CATSDPTRENTGELFF.